These 18 T cell receptor beta chains share one sample of origin, sequenced in a study of cytomegalovirus exposure and HLA in healthy donors. The PCR ran on 60 Vbeta and 13 Jbeta primers. Assay used: immunoSEQ multiplex PCR; TCRdb lists only in-frame clones, some missing. This table holds under 200,000 clones, 77% found once. Sequencing input: PBMCs. The receptor source for this set is a woman aged 40 to 55 in good health and CMV-seropositive.

This clone was seen a few times. This rearrangement joins TRBV14 to TRBJ2-5; possibly TRBD1 for D (6 bases). The V gene's germline CDR1 is SGHDN and CDR2 FVKESK. This CDR3 has 13 amino acids. Trimming pared 5 bases from V and 4 bases from J, leaving 11 bases between. CDR3 residues: CASSGGQLETQYF. CDR3 nucleotides: TGTGCCAGCAGCGGAGGACAGCTAGAGACCCAGTACTTC.

V usage is TRBV5-6 and J usage is TRBJ2-6; 9 nucleotides line up with TRBD1. The CDR3 sequence is 17 residues long. J lost 3 bases, V lost 4 bases, and 8 bases had no gene match. Germline CDR1 SGHDT, CDR2 YYEEEE. This CDR3 is CASSQGQGQFGANVLTF. In DNA form, the CDR3 reads TGTGCCAGCAGCCAAGGACAGGGGCAATTTGGGGCCAACGTCCTGACTTTC.

The rearrangement uses TRBV27 and TRBJ2-5; perhaps TRBD2 as D (5 bases). The CDR3 consists of 11 residues. Trimming left V 11 bases short and J 9 bases short, with 16 bases between. CDR1 is MNHEY, CDR2 SMNVEV, per germline (reference sequence). CDR3 in amino acids: CAGLTQAAQYF. In DNA, the CDR3 is TGTGCCGGACTTACCCAGGCGGCCCAGTACTTC.

The chain is built from TRBV19 and TRBJ2-5, with TRBD1 identical over 11 bases. CDR3 length: 15 residues. The V gene's germline CDR1 is LNHDA and CDR2 SQIVND (reference sequence). Trimming took 5 bases from V and 5 from J; bases not matched to a gene: 7. Here the CDR3 reads CASSPLDRGLETQYF. The CDR3 DNA reads TGTGCCAGTAGTCCCCTGGACAGGGGGCTGGAGACCCAGTACTTC.

This clone appeared a single time. The chain links TRBV25-1 to TRBJ2-3; 10 positions agree with TRBD1. The J segment lost 3 bases and the V segment lost 1 base, leaving 7 bases of the junction unmatched. The CDR3 loop spans 17 amino acids. Looked up from germline, CDR1 is MGHDK and CDR2 is SYGVNS. The CDR3 nucleotides are TGTGCCAGCAGTGAATTCAGCGGGACAGGGGAAACAGATACGCAGTATTTT. It specifies CASSEFSGTGETDTQYF.

The genes are TRBV30 and TRBJ2-7, with D possibly matching TRBD1 (5 bases). Germline assignment: CDR1 GTSNPN and CDR2 SVGIG (reference sequence). The V end lost 2 bases, the J end lost 1 base, and 9 bases lay between the germline ends. This CDR3 has 13 residues. CDR3 sequence (DNA): TGTGCCTGGAGTCCAAACAGGTCCTACGAGCAGTACTTC. Protein: CAWSPNRSYEQYF. Filled out from reference TRBV30 and TRBJ2-7, the complete variable domain reads SQTIHQWPATLVQPVGSPLSLECTVEGTSNPNLYWYRQAAGRGLQLLFYSVGIGQISSEVPQNLSASRPQDRQFILSSKKLLLSDSGFYLCAWSPNRSYEQYFGPGTRLTVT.

V usage is TRBV6-1 and J usage is TRBJ1-2, with D possibly TRBD1 on 6 matching bases. The ends were cut back, 2 bases at V and 8 bases at J, with 15 bases in the middle. CDR3 length: 14 amino acids. Per germline, CDR1 MNHNS and CDR2 SASEGT. The CDR3 DNA is TGTGCCAGCAGTGAATTCACAGGGCCCTTGGGCTACACCTTC. This encodes CASSEFTGPLGYTF.

This clone turned up a few times. J is TRBJ2-1 and V is TRBV5-1; D not certain. The CDR3 is made up of 17 amino acids. Germline CDR1 and CDR2: SGHRS and YFSETQ. V shed 0 bases and J shed 11 bases, with 24 bases lying between them. In DNA form, the CDR3 reads TGCGCCAGCAGCTTGGGTGCGGCCTCGGCCTTAGGTCTCCAGCAGTTCTTC. Translated, it gives CASSLGAASALGLQQFF.

The chain combines TRBV30 with TRBJ1-4; D may be TRBD1 (5 bases). The germline V and J ends were trimmed by 0 bases and 2 bases, with 10 bases remaining between them. Germline assignment: CDR1 GTSNPN and CDR2 SVGIG (reference sequence). The CDR3 covers 15 residues. The CDR3 DNA is TGTGCCTGGAGTGTAGGGACTAACACTAATGAAAAACTGTTTTTT. It codes for CAWSVGTNTNEKLFF. Variable domain in full (rest from reference TRBV30 and TRBJ1-4): SQTIHQWPATLVQPVGSPLSLECTVEGTSNPNLYWYRQAAGRGLQLLFYSVGIGQISSEVPQNLSASRPQDRQFILSSKKLLLSDSGFYLCAWSVGTNTNEKLFFGSGTQLSVL.

The V and J genes are TRBV7-8 and TRBJ2-5; TRBD1 aligns across 8 bases. There are 15 residues in the CDR3. Germline lookup yields CDR1 SGHVS and CDR2 FQNEAQ. V dropped 5 bases and J dropped 4; count of bases not matched to a gene: 9. Here the CDR3 DNA reads TGTGCCAGCAGCCCCCGGACAGGGCCTTTAGAGACCCAGTACTTC. Its translation is CASSPRTGPLETQYF.

The table lists this clone with a count of one. The V call is TRBV5-6, the J call TRBJ1-2; D remains unclear. The CDR3 loop spans 17 amino acids. The ends were cut back, 3 bases at V and 8 bases at J, with 26 bases in the middle. Germline lookup yields CDR1 SGHDT and CDR2 YYEEEE. CDR3 coding DNA: TGTGCCAGCAGCTGGACGGACCAGCGGGCGCGGGTTGAAGGCTACACCTTC. This encodes CASSWTDQRARVEGYTF.

V usage is TRBV5-1 and J usage is TRBJ2-1; D gene ambiguous. The CDR3 has 13 amino acids. From germline, CDR1 is SGHRS and CDR2 YFSETQ. Trimming removed 0 bases at V and 9 bases at J, with 10 bases between. Here the CDR3 DNA reads TGCGCCAGCAGCTTGGGCTGGAGTAGTGAGCAGTTCTTC. Translation: CASSLGWSSEQFF.

The V call is TRBV15, the J call TRBJ1-5; D gene uncertain. Trimming removed 0 bases from V and 7 bases from J, with 7 bases in between. This CDR3 contains 13 residues. Germline-derived CDR1 and CDR2 are LNHNV and YYDKDF (reference sequence). The CDR3 nucleotides read TGTGCCACCAGCAGAGATCCGAGCCAGCCCCAGCATTTT. The encoded protein is CATSRDPSQPQHF.

The rearrangement links TRBV11-3 to TRBJ2-2; 10 bases are a match to TRBD1. Germline V CDR1 and CDR2: SGHNT, YENEEA. The CDR3 loop spans 18 amino acids. Losses at the gene ends were 2 bases for V and 4 bases for J; bases not matched to a gene: 10. CDR3 region: CASSLSSGTGVITGELFF. In DNA, the CDR3 is TGTGCCAGCAGCTTATCATCCGGGACAGGGGTGATCACCGGGGAGCTGTTTTTT.

The chain uses TRBV7-9 and TRBJ1-6; D may be TRBD1 (5 bases). V shed 4 bases and J shed 3 bases, with 10 bases lying between them. The germline CDR1 and CDR2 sequences are SEHNR and FQNEAQ (reference sequence). The CDR3 runs to 15 residues. The CDR3 loop reads CASSSTGDYNSPLHF. The CDR3 DNA is TGTGCCAGCAGCTCTACAGGAGACTATAATTCACCCCTCCACTTT.

This rearrangement joins TRBV5-6 to TRBJ2-3; 10 positions match TRBD2. Trimming at V came to 0 bases and at J to 0 bases, leaving 1 base not matched to a gene. CDR3 size: 16 residues. Germline V gene sequence: CDR1 SGHDT, CDR2 YYEEEE. In nucleotides, the CDR3 is TGTGCCAGCAGCTTGGAACTAGCGGGAAGCACAGATACGCAGTATTTT. Protein product: CASSLELAGSTDTQYF. Full variable domain (outside the CDR3, taken from reference TRBV5-6 and TRBJ2-3): DAGVTQSPTHLIKTRGQQVTLRCSPKSGHDTVSWYQQALGQGPQFIFQYYEEEERQRGNFPDRFSGHQFPNYSSELNVNALLLGDSALYLCASSLELAGSTDTQYFGPGTRLTVL.

This chain links TRBV19 with TRBJ1-2; 8 nucleotides align to TRBD1. The CDR3 has 14 residues. Germline CDR1 is LNHDA and CDR2 is SQIVND (reference sequence). The V segment lost 1 base and the J segment 8 bases; nucleotides outside the gene matches: 6. The CDR3 DNA reads as TGTGCCAGTAGTATAGTGTCGACAGGGGTCGGCTACACCTTC. Encoded protein: CASSIVSTGVGYTF.

V usage is TRBV18 and J usage is TRBJ1-6, with D uncertain. CDR1 is KGHSH and CDR2 is LQKENI in the germline V gene. The CDR3 totals 15 residues. The V end lost 2 bases, the J end lost 9 bases, and 14 bases lay between the germline ends. DNA of the CDR3: TGTGCCAGCTCACCAGACGGTGAGGGTGGTTCACCCCTCCACTTT. Protein product: CASSPDGEGGSPLHF.